This entry is about one T cell receptor (beta chain). Its cognate antigen is unknown. Germline V gives CDR1 SEHNR, CDR2 FQNEAQ (reference sequence). This CDR3 is built from 14 residues. The V gene end was trimmed by 5 bases and the J gene end by 3 bases; junction bases not matched to a gene: 7. A quantitative 5'-RACE method, one with molecular barcodes, was used to make TCR beta libraries. TCRdb independently ran MiXCR on the 5' RACE reads; one entry per CDR3 protein. The sample has approximately 300,000 distinct CDR3 sequences, around 7.6% seen once. The entry originates in a study of CD8 T cells in ankylosing spondylitis. Findings of the study overall: Earlier work had already found some motif variants in reactive arthritis synovial fluid and blood. Disease-associated clones were reportedly significantly overrepresented in matched ankylosing spondylitis synovial fluid. Peripheral blood held disease-linked clones only at relatively low frequency, and these were CD8+. Blood of patients with ankylosing spondylitis appeared to be characterized by a TCR beta motif of eight highly homologous variants.

This clonotype originated in a male donor with ankylosing spondylitis. The rearrangement uses TRBV7-9 and TRBJ2-7; 7 bases line up with TRBD1. Sample: blood, either unsorted or a sorted T cell fraction (not recorded which). CDR3 coding DNA: TGTGCCAGCAGCCTTCCCCGGGACAGCTACGAGCAGTACTTC. Protein sequence: CASSLPRDSYEQYF.